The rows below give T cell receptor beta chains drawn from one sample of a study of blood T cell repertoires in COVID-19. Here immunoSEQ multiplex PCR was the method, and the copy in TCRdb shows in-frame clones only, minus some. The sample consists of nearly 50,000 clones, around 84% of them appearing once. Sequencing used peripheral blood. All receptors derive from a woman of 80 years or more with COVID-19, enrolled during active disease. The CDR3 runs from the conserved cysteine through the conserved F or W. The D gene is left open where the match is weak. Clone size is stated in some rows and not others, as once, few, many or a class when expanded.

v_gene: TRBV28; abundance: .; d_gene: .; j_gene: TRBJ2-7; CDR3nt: TGTGCCAGCAGTTCGTGGGGGGGGCTCGAGCAGTACTTC; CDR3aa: CASSSWGGLEQYF
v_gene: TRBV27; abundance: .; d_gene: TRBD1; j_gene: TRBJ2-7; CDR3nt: TGTGCCAGCAGTCCACGCCCTACCGACAGGGGGGACACTAGAACCTTC; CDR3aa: CASSPRPTDRGDTRTF
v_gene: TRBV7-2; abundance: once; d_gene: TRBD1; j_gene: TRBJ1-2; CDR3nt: TGTGCCAGCAGCCCCCTCGGACGGGACAGGGGCCATGGCTACACCTTC; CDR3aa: CASSPLGRDRGHGYTF
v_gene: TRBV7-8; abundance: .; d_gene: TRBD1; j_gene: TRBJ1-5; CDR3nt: TGTGCCAGCAGCTTAGATTGGACAGGGGGCAATCAGCCCCAGCATTTT; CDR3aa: CASSLDWTGGNQPQHF
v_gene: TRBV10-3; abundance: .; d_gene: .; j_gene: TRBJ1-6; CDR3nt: TGTGCCATCAGTGCCTTCGGGAGGATGGGGAATTCACCCCTCCACTTT; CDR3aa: CAISAFGRMGNSPLHF
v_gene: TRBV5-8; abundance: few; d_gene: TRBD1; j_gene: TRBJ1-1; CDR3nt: TGTGCCAGCAGCTCTCGAACTATTAGGACAGGCCCCTTT; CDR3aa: CASSSRTIRTGPF
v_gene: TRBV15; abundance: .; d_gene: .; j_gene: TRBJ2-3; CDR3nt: TGTGCCACCAGCAGAGGGAGCTCTAGAAGCACAGATACGCAGTATTTT; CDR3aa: CATSRGSSRSTDTQYF
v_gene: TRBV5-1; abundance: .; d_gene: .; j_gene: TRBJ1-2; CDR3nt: TGCGCCAGCAGCTCCCGGGATTATGGCTACACCTTC; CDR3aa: CASSSRDYGYTF
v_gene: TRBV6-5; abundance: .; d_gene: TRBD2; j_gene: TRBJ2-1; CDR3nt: TGTGCCAGCAGGAGACTAGCGGGAGTCAATGAGCAGTTCTTC; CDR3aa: CASRRLAGVNEQFF
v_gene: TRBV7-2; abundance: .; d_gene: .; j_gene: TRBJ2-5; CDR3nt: TGTGCCAGCAGCTTAGAGTTTTCGGGGACCCAGTACTTC; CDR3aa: CASSLEFSGTQYF
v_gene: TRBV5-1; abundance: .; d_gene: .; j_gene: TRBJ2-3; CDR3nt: TGCGCCAGCAGCTTAGGGGCTTCAGATACGCAGTATTTT; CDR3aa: CASSLGASDTQYF
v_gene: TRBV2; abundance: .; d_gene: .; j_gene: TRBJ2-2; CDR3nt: TGTGCCAGCAGACCCGGGACATTCGGGGAGCTGTTTTTT; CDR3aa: CASRPGTFGELFF
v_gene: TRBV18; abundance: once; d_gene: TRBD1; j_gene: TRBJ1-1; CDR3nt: TGTGCCAGCTCACCGACAGGGTTATTAGGGACTGAAGCTTTCTTT; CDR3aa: CASSPTGLLGTEAFF
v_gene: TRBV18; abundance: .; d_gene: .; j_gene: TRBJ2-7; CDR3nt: TGTGCCAGCTCACCACCGGGGCCGCGGGAGCAGTACTTC; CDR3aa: CASSPPGPREQYF
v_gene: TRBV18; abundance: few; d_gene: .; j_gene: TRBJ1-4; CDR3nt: TGTGCCAGCTCACCACCCCCAGGGGCAACTAATGAAAAACTGTTTTTT; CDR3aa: CASSPPPGATNEKLFF
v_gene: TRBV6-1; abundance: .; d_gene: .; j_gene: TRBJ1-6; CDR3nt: TGTGCCAGCAGTGAGGTCGGGTTGAATAATTCACCCCTCCACTTT; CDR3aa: CASSEVGLNNSPLHF
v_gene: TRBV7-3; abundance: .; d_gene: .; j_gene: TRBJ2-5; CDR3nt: TGTGCCAGCAGCCGTAGTGGGCTAGCGAAAGAGACCCAGTACTTC; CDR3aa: CASSRSGLAKETQYF
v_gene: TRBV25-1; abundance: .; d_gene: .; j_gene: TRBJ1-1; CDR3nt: TGTGCCAGCAGTCGGTGGACAGTAAACACTGAAGCTTTCTTT; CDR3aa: CASSRWTVNTEAFF
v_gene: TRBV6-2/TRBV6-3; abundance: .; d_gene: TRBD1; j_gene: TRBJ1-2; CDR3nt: TGTGCCAGCAGTTACACGGGACAGTCCTATGGCTACACCTTC; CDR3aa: CASSYTGQSYGYTF
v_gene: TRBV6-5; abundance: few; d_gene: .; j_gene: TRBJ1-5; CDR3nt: TGTGCCAGCAACCTCAGGGGTACCAATCAGCCCCAGCATTTT; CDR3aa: CASNLRGTNQPQHF
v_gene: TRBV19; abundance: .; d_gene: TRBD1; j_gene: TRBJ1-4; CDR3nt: TGTGCCAGTAAGGGAGGAGGGACAGGGAATGAAAAACTGTTTTTT; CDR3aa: CASKGGGTGNEKLFF
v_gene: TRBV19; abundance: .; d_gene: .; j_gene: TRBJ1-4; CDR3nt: TGTGCCAGTAGTACCCGACAGGACAAACTGTTTTTT; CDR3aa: CASSTRQDKLFF
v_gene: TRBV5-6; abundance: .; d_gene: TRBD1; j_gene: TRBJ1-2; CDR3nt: TGTGCCAGCAGCTTGCCCGGACAGGGTTTTCGCTATGGCTACACCTTC; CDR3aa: CASSLPGQGFRYGYTF
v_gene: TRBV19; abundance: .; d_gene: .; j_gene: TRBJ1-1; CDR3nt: TGTGCCAGTAGTCGACAGGCCCTCATGAACACTGAAGCTTTCTTT; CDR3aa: CASSRQALMNTEAFF
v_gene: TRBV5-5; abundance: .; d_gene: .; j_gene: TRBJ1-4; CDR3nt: TGTGCCAGCAGCCACAGGTTTTCTAATGAAAAACTGTTTTTT; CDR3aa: CASSHRFSNEKLFF
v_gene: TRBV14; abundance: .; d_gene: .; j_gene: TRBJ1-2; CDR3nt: TGTGCCAGCAGCCAAGATTGGGCCCGTGGGGCCTATGGCTACACCTTC; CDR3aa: CASSQDWARGAYGYTF
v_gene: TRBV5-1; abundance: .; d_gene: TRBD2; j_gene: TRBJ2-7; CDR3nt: TGCGCCAGCAGCCGACCCTTGACTAGCGGCTACGAGCAGTACTTC; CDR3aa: CASSRPLTSGYEQYF
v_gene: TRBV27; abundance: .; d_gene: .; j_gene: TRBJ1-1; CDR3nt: TGTGCCAGCAGTTGGGGTGGTACAGGATTCGGCACTGAAGCTTTCTTT; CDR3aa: CASSWGGTGFGTEAFF
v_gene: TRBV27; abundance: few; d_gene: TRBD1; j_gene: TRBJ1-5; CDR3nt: TGTGCCAGCAGTTACAGGGGCGGCAATCAGCCCCAGCATTTT; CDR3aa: CASSYRGGNQPQHF
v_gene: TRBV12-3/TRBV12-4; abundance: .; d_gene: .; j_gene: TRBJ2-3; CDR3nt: TGTGCCAGCAGTTTTCAGGACACAGATACGCAGTATTTT; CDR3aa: CASSFQDTDTQYF
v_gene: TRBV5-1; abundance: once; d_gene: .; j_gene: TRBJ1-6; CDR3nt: TGCGCCAGCAGCCCGAGTCAAAGCTCCTATAATTCACCCCTCCACTTT; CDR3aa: CASSPSQSSYNSPLHF
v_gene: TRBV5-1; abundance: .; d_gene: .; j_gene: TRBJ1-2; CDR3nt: TGCGCCAGCAGCCCCGCGACAAGTTTCTATGGCTACACCTTC; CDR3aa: CASSPATSFYGYTF
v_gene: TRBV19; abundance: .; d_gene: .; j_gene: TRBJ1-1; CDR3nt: TGTGCCAGTAGTAGGGGGAACAGGGCGAACACTGAAGCTTTCTTT; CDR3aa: CASSRGNRANTEAFF
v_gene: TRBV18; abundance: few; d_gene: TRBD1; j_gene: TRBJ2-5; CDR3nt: TGTGCCAGCTCGTCTCAGGGGGAACAAGAGACCCAGTACTTC; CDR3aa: CASSSQGEQETQYF
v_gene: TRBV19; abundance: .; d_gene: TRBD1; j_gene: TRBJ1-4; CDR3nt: TGTGCCAGTAGTAGGACAGGGGAAAATGAAAAACTGTTTTTT; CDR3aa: CASSRTGENEKLFF
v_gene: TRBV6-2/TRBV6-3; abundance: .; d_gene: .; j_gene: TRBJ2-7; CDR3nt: TGTGCCAGCAGTTACTCCAAAATGTGGAGGGGAGGCTACGAGCAGTACTTC; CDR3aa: CASSYSKMWRGGYEQYF
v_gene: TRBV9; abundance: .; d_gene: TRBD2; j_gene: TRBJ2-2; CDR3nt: TGTGCCAGCAGCGTAGCCGGCCTAGCGGGACCCGGGGAGCTGTTTTTT; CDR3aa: CASSVAGLAGPGELFF
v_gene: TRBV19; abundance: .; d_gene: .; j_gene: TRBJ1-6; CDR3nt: TGTGCCAGTGCTGACAGCCGTAATTCACCCCTCCACTTT; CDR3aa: CASADSRNSPLHF
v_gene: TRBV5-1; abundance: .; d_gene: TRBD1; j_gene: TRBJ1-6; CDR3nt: TGCGCCAGCAGCACCACGACAGGGTCCAATTCACCCCTCCACTTT; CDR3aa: CASSTTTGSNSPLHF
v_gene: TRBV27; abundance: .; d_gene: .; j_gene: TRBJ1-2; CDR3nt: TGTGCCAGCAGCCTGACAGAGAACTATGGCTACACCTTC; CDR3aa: CASSLTENYGYTF
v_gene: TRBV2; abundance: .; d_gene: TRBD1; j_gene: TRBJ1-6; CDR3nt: TGTGCCAGCAGTGGGACAGGGTATAATTCACCCCTCCACTTT; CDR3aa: CASSGTGYNSPLHF
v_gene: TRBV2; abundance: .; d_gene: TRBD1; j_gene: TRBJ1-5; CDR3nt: TGTGCCAGCAGGGACAGGGGGCAAGGCAATCAGCCCCAGCATTTT; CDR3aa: CASRDRGQGNQPQHF
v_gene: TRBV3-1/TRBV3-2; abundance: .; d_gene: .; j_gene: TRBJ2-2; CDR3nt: TGTGCCAGCAGAACAGCGAACACCGGGGAGCTGTTTTTT; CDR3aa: CASRTANTGELFF
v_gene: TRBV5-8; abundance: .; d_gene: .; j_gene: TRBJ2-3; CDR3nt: TGTGCCAGCAGCTTGGGCGCAGGGGTGATGGAAGATACGCAGTATTTT; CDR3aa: CASSLGAGVMEDTQYF
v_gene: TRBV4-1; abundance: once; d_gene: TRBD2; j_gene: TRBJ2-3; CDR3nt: TGCGCCAGCAGCCAAGGGACTAGCGTTGCAGATACGCAGTATTTT; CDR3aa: CASSQGTSVADTQYF
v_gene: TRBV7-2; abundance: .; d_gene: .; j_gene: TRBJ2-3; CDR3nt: TGTGCCAGCAGCTTTGCACACAGCTCTAGCACAGATACGCAGTATTTT; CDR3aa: CASSFAHSSSTDTQYF
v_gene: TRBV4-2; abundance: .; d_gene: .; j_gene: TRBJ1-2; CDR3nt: TGTGCCAGCAGCCAAGATAGTGGACAAACCTATGGCTACACCTTC; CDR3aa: CASSQDSGQTYGYTF
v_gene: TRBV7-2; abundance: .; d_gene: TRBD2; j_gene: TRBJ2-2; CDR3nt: TGTGCCAGCAGCCTCATACGGGTAGCGGGGCCGAACACCGGGGAGCTGTTTTTT; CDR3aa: CASSLIRVAGPNTGELFF
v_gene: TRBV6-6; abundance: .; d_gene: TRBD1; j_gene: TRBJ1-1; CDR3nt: TGTGCCAGTTTCCGGGACAGGGGAGCGAACACTGAAGCTTTCTTT; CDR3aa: CASFRDRGANTEAFF
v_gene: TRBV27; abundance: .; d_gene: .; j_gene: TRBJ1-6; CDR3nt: TGTGCCAGCGGGGACTTCAGGGTCTCCTATAATTCACCCCTCCACTTT; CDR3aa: CASGDFRVSYNSPLHF
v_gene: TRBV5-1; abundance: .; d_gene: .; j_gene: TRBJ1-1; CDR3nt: TGCGCCAGCAGCCCTTTGGTTGGTGGGAGGACTGAAGCTTTCTTT; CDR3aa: CASSPLVGGRTEAFF
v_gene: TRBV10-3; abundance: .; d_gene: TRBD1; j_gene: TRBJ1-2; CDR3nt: TGTGCCATTTTGGGGGACAGCCAACTCTATGGCTACACCTTC; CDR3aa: CAILGDSQLYGYTF
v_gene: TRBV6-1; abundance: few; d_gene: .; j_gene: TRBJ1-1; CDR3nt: TGTGCCAGCAGTGAACGGAGAAACACTGAAGCTTTCTTT; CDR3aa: CASSERRNTEAFF
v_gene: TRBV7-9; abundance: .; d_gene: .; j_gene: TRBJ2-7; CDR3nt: TGTGCCAGCAGCTTCGGGACATACTACGAGCAGTACTTC; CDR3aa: CASSFGTYYEQYF
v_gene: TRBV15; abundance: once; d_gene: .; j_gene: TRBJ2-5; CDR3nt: TGTGCCACCAGCAGAGATCGCCAACTACAAGAGACCCAGTACTTC; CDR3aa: CATSRDRQLQETQYF
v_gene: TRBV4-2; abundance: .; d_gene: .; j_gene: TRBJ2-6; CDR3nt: TGTGCCAGCAGCCGAACGGGAGTGTCAGGGGCCAACGTCCTGACTTTC; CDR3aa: CASSRTGVSGANVLTF
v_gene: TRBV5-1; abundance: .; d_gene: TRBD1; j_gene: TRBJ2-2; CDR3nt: TGCGCCAGCAGCTTGCTGACAGGGGTATCAACCGGGGAGCTGTTTTTT; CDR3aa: CASSLLTGVSTGELFF
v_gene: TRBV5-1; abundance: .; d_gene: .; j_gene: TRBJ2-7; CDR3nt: TGCGCCAGCAGCTTGAAAAACAGTTTCTACGAGCAGTACTTC; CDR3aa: CASSLKNSFYEQYF
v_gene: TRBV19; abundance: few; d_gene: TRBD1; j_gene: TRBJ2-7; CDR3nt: TGTGCCAGTAGTATGGGCCAGGGGGCCTACGAGCAGTACTTC; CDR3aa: CASSMGQGAYEQYF
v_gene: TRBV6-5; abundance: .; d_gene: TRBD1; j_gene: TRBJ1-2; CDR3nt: TGTGCCAGCACCCCCCTTGGACAGGGCCACTATGGCTACACCTTC; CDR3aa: CASTPLGQGHYGYTF